Following are 28 T cell receptor beta chains from one sample sequenced in a study of T cell responses to AZD1222 COVID-19 vaccine (dated by TCRdb to the early 2020s). The method was the immunoSEQ multiplex PCR assay. Drawn from immuneACCESS, this table holds only the in-frame rearrangements with V and J called that TCRdb kept. Clones are partly lost; checked studies trace under half to an unresolved V gene and leave the rest unexplained. The sample table records about 140,000 clones; approximately 86% of these occur just once. The ten largest clones represent under 5.5% of the sample. Sample time point, as interpreted from the label and publication: about 28 days (+/-7) after the second vaccine dose. The label giving this sample's treatment or condition can be read as: meningococcal conjugate vaccine given as trial control. The source was peripheral blood, collected 28 days after the second dose of the MenACWY control vaccine. The source of these receptors is an adult who received the MenACWY meningococcal vaccine as a control.

This clone was detected only once. The chain couples TRBV10-3 to TRBJ1-1; TRBD1 matches 8 bases. V gave up 6 bases and J gave up 8 bases; unmatched junction bases: 5. This CDR3 comprises 12 residues. Germline V lookup: CDR1 ENHRY, CDR2 SYGVKD. The CDR3 sequence is CAIRGAGGEAFF. The CDR3 bases are TGTGCCATCAGGGGGGCAGGGGGCGAAGCTTTCTTT.

This chain connects TRBV5-1 to TRBJ2-1, with TRBD2 identical over 10 bases. Germline CDR1 reads SGHRS; CDR2 reads YFSETQ. V lost 0 bases to trimming and J lost 8 bases; unmatched junction nucleotides: 5. This CDR3 is built from 15 residues. The CDR3 coding sequence is TGCGCCAGCAGCTTGGGAGCGGGGGGGCTCTATGAGCAGTTCTTC. Translated, it gives CASSLGAGGLYEQFF.

J is TRBJ1-5 and V is TRBV24-1; 7 nucleotides line up with TRBD1. The V and J ends lost 4 bases and 5 bases, in that order; junction bases with no gene match: 7. The CDR3 has 15 amino acids. CDR1 KGHDR and CDR2 SFDVKD come from the germline V gene. CDR3: CATSEGGGADQPQHF. DNA of the CDR3: TGTGCCACCAGTGAGGGAGGGGGCGCGGATCAGCCCCAGCATTTT.

This sequence joins TRBV3-1 (or the pseudogene TRBV3-2) and TRBJ2-2; D perhaps matches TRBD1 (5 bases). The CDR3 runs 12 residues. Per the germline V gene, CDR1 is LGHDT and CDR2 is YNNKEL (reference sequence). Trimming pared 6 bases from V and 8 bases from J, leaving 10 bases between. The CDR3 region is CASSPRQGELFF. The CDR3 coding sequence is TGTGCCAGCAGTCCGAGACAGGGGGAGCTGTTTTTT.

The sample holds one count of this clone. This rearrangement joins TRBV5-5 to TRBJ1-5; D is unclear. The CDR3 contains 13 residues. The V end was cut by 1 base, the J end by 7 bases, with 9 bases between. The germline CDR1 and CDR2 sequences are SGHKS and YYEKEE (reference sequence). The CDR3 region has the DNA TGTGCCAGCAGCTTGTCCGGGAAACAGCCCCAGCATTTT. Translating it yields CASSLSGKQPQHF.

DNA of the CDR3: TGTGCCAGCAGTAATGGGGGACAGGGACCATATAGCAATCAGCCCCAGCATTTT. Protein sequence: CASSNGGQGPYSNQPQHF. V and J are TRBV6-2 or TRBV6-3 and TRBJ1-5; 9 bases match TRBD1. The germline V gene encodes CDR1 MNHEY and CDR2 SVGEGT. The CDR3 length is 18 residues. V shed 5 bases, J shed 0 bases, and the junction held 11 bases outside the gene matches.

This clone was seen a handful of times. The V gene is TRBV7-9, the J gene TRBJ2-1; possibly TRBD2 for D (6 bases). CDR1 is SEHNR, CDR2 FQNEAQ, per germline (reference sequence). CDR3 size: 14 residues. The V end lost 8 bases, the J end lost 0 bases, and 11 bases lay between the germline ends. The CDR3: CASGLPGSYNEQFF. The CDR3, as DNA: TGTGCCAGCGGACTACCCGGCTCCTACAATGAGCAGTTCTTC.

The chain recombines TRBV4-1 with TRBJ2-7, with D perhaps matching TRBD2 (5 bases). The ends were cut back, 4 bases at V and 7 bases at J, with 23 bases in the middle. CDR1 MGHRA and CDR2 YSYEKL come from the germline V gene. The CDR3 consists of 16 residues. The CDR3 loop is CASSLFAEGALGEQYF. The CDR3 DNA reads as TGCGCCAGCAGCCTCTTCGCTGAGGGAGCTCTAGGTGAGCAGTACTTC.

The CDR3, as DNA: TGTGCCAGCAGCTTTCCTGCAGGTAATGAGCAGTTCTTC. Amino acid sequence: CASSFPAGNEQFF. V is TRBV27 and J is TRBJ2-1, with D unresolved. Germline V gene data show CDR1 as MNHEY and CDR2 as SMNVEV (reference sequence). The CDR3 length is 13 residues. Trimming pared 6 bases from V and 7 bases from J, leaving 13 bases between.

The CDR3 DNA is TGTGCCTCCACAGGTTCCATGAACACTGAAGCTTTCTTT. Encoded protein: CASTGSMNTEAFF. This rearrangement joins TRBV30 to TRBJ1-1, with TRBD1 as a possible D gene (5 bases). Looked up from germline, CDR1 is GTSNPN and CDR2 is SVGIG (reference sequence). This CDR3 region has 13 residues. V shed 7 bases and J shed 0 bases, with 12 bases lying between them.

J is TRBJ2-5 and V is TRBV15, with D perhaps TRBD2 (5 bases). The CDR3 totals 14 residues. Germline V gene lookup returns CDR1 LNHNV and CDR2 YYDKDF (reference sequence). Trimming stripped 4 bases from V and 9 bases from J, with 18 bases between. This chain's CDR3 is CATSIAAGQSAQYF. The CDR3 bases are TGTGCCACCAGCATCGCGGCGGGTCAATCGGCCCAGTACTTC.

Remarks on this clone: The same CDR3 also results from other DNA sequences found in this sample. This sequence joins TRBV7-2 and TRBJ1-5, with 10 bases that match TRBD1. With 5 bases clipped from V and 1 base from J, the junction kept 2 bases outside the gene matches. The CDR3 totals 15 residues. In germline, CDR1 is SGHTA, CDR2 FQGNSA. The CDR3 protein is CASSRTGGSNQPQHF. The CDR3 DNA follows: TGTGCCAGCAGCCGGACAGGGGGGAGCAATCAGCCCCAGCATTTT.

This clone has more than one count but fewer than ten. V usage is TRBV27 and J usage is TRBJ2-7; tentatively, D is TRBD1 (5 bases). Trimming took off 4 bases at V and 9 bases at J, with 19 bases between the two ends. The CDR3 covers 14 residues. CDR1 is MNHEY and CDR2 is SMNVEV in the germline V gene (reference sequence). The CDR3 DNA reads TGTGCCAGCAGTTCCGGACGTGGGGCCTACTGGCAGTACTTC. Its protein is CASSSGRGAYWQYF.

The gene calls are TRBV4-1 and TRBJ1-1; D gene ambiguous. V was pared by 3 bases and J by 1 base, with 15 bases between. The germline V gene has CDR1 MGHRA and CDR2 YSYEKL. The CDR3 is 16 amino acids. The CDR3 sequence: CASSQAHAAGNTEAFF. In DNA, the CDR3 is TGCGCCAGCAGCCAGGCGCATGCGGCTGGGAACACTGAAGCTTTCTTT.

The chain has TRBV6-2 or TRBV6-3 and TRBJ1-5; possible D gene TRBD1, 6 bases. Germline CDR1 is MNHEY and CDR2 is SVGEGT. The CDR3 runs to 17 residues. The V gene lost 1 base and the J gene lost 2 bases, with 15 bases spanning the gap. CDR3 nucleotides: TGTGCCAGCAGTTACTTAGATCAGGGGATTGGCAATCAGCCCCAGCATTTT. Translation: CASSYLDQGIGNQPQHF.

This clone is a singleton in its sample. V gene TRBV5-1 combines with J gene TRBJ2-6, with 9 bases identical to TRBD1. The CDR3 contains 18 residues. V trimming: 0 bases; J trimming: 2 bases; junction bases outside the gene matches: 6. Germline values: CDR1 SGHRS, CDR2 YFSETQ. The chain's CDR3 is CASSLARGQGTGANVLTF. The CDR3 nucleotides read TGCGCCAGCAGCTTGGCGCGGGGACAGGGAACTGGGGCCAACGTCCTGACTTTC.

The J gene is TRBJ2-4, the V gene TRBV7-9; the match to TRBD2 covers 9 bases. The CDR3 has 15 residues. The trim removed 5 bases at V and 6 bases at J, leaving 8 bases unmatched. The germline V gene has CDR1 SEHNR and CDR2 FQNEAQ (reference sequence). As DNA, the CDR3 is TGTGCCAGCAGCCCGTGGTCTAGCGGGACAAACATTCAGTACTTC. Amino acids: CASSPWSSGTNIQYF.

V and J are TRBV18 and TRBJ1-4; 9 bases are shared with TRBD1. This CDR3 region has 16 residues. V dropped 2 bases and J dropped 8; count of bases not matched to a gene: 9. Germline CDR1 KGHSH, CDR2 LQKENI. The CDR3 DNA sequence: TGTGCCAGCTCACCATCGGGACAGGGCCTTCCCGAAAAACTGTTTTTT. Translation: CASSPSGQGLPEKLFF.

CDR3 nucleotides: TGTGCCAGCAGCCGCGCCTCAGGGACATTCTCCGAGCAGTACTTC. This codes for CASSRASGTFSEQYF. This chain uses TRBV3-1 (or the pseudogene TRBV3-2) with TRBJ2-7; tentatively, D is TRBD1 (6 bases). This CDR3 is 15 amino acids long. Germline V lookup: CDR1 LGHDT, CDR2 YNNKEL (reference sequence). The germline V and J ends were trimmed by 4 bases and 6 bases, with 19 bases remaining between them.

The chain recombines TRBV29-1 with TRBJ1-1; TRBD1 aligns across 11 bases. Germline CDR1 and CDR2: SQVTM and ANQGSEA. There are 14 residues in the CDR3. Germline trimming cut 4 bases from V and 4 bases from J; bases unmatched to any gene: 5. The DNA for the CDR3 is TGCAGCGTTGTCGCCGGGACAGGGGGCACTGAAGCTTTCTTT. Translated: CSVVAGTGGTEAFF. Drawing the rest from reference TRBV29-1 and TRBJ1-1, the complete variable domain is SAVISQKPSRDICQRGTSLTIQCQVDSQVTMMFWYRQQPGQSLTLIATANQGSEATYESGFVIDKFPISRPNLTFSTLTVSNMSPEDSSIYLCSVVAGTGGTEAFFGQGTRLTVV.

The V and J genes are TRBV6-5 and TRBJ2-1; 8 bases fit TRBD2. This CDR3 is 15 amino acids long. The V gene end was trimmed by 3 bases and the J gene end by 9 bases; junction bases not matched to a gene: 10. The germline CDR1 and CDR2 sequences are MNHEY and SVGAGI. Here the CDR3 reads CASSYPSPSGFEQFF. CDR3 bases: TGTGCCAGCAGTTATCCTTCCCCTAGCGGGTTTGAGCAGTTCTTC.

CDR3 in DNA: TGTGCCAGCAGTTTATCGGGCAGGGGGCGGGATTCACCCCTCCACTTT. Its protein is CASSLSGRGRDSPLHF. The chain combines TRBV28 with TRBJ1-6, with 8 bases that match TRBD1. The CDR3 length is 16 residues. The germline V gene has CDR1 MDHEN and CDR2 SYDVKM. V gave up 1 base and J gave up 8 bases; unmatched junction bases: 7.

The chain couples TRBV7-2 to TRBJ2-7; unclear D gene. V was shortened by 3 bases and J by 5 bases, with 14 bases between the two germline ends. Germline CDR1 and CDR2: SGHTA and FQGNSA. The CDR3 is made up of 14 amino acids. The CDR3 region is CASSFGMGNDEQYF. CDR3 nucleotides: TGTGCCAGCAGCTTTGGCATGGGGAACGACGAGCAGTACTTC.

The chain is built from TRBV5-1 and TRBJ2-5, with TRBD1 identical over 7 bases. This CDR3 region has 14 residues. The J segment lost 4 bases and the V segment lost 2 bases, leaving 5 bases of the junction unmatched. The germline CDR1 and CDR2 sequences are SGHRS and YFSETQ. In DNA form, the CDR3 reads TGCGCCAGCAGCTTCACAGGGGTACGAGAGACCCAGTACTTC. Amino acid sequence: CASSFTGVRETQYF.

The chain has TRBV3-1 (or the pseudogene TRBV3-2) and TRBJ1-5, with a tentative D call TRBD1 (6 bases). The germline V and J ends were trimmed by 5 bases and 6 bases, with 17 bases remaining between them. This CDR3 has 15 amino acids. Germline V CDR1 and CDR2: LGHDT, YNNKEL (reference sequence). The CDR3 loop is CASSFQGSLGQPQHF. In DNA form, the CDR3 reads TGTGCCAGCAGCTTCCAGGGGTCCCTTGGTCAGCCCCAGCATTTT.

This clone has only a few counts. This chain uses TRBV4-3 with TRBJ1-2, with TRBD1 identical over 12 bases. V shed 0 bases and J 7 bases; nucleotides not matched to a gene: 0. Germline CDR1 LGHNA, CDR2 YSLEER. The CDR3 covers 14 residues. DNA of the CDR3: TGCGCCAGCAGCCAAGAGGGACAGGGGGCTGGCTACACCTTC. Translated: CASSQEGQGAGYTF.

The J gene is TRBJ2-5, the V gene TRBV9; 9 nucleotides align to TRBD2. Germline-derived CDR1 and CDR2 are SGDLS and YYNGEE. This CDR3 spans 14 amino acids. Trimming removed 3 bases from V and 5 bases from J; junction bases left unmatched: 5. The CDR3, as DNA: TGTGCCAGCAGCGAACTAGCGGGCGGGGAGACCCAGTACTTC. This sequence encodes CASSELAGGETQYF. Complete variable domain (other parts from reference TRBV9 and TRBJ2-5): DSGVTQTPKHLITATGQRVTLRCSPRSGDLSVYWYQQSLDQGLQFLIQYYNGEERAKGNILERFSAQQFPDLHSELNLSSLELGDSALYFCASSELAGGETQYFGPGTRLLVL.

The rearrangement joins TRBV4-2 to TRBJ2-1; 10 positions match TRBD2. The V and J ends lost 2 bases and 0 bases, in that order; junction bases with no gene match: 1. The CDR3 has 16 amino acids. Germline CDR1 LGHNA, CDR2 YNFKEQ. As DNA, the CDR3 is TGTGCCAGCAGCCAACCTAGCGGGAGCTCCTACAATGAGCAGTTCTTC. Encoded protein: CASSQPSGSSYNEQFF.